The 30 T cell receptor beta chains below all came from one sample that was sequenced in a study of shared clonotypes between healthy human individuals. Here immunoSEQ multiplex PCR was the method, and the copy in TCRdb shows in-frame clones only, minus some. The profile shows hundreds of thousands of clones, less than 80% of them singletons. The sequencing input was memory CD4+ T cells sorted from blood. Subset defined: CD45RA-negative fraction. These receptor sequences come from a woman in her twenties or thirties in good health.

V gene TRBV5-6 combines with J gene TRBJ2-1; weak D call: TRBD1 (5 bases). CDR1 and CDR2 (germline): SGHDT, YYEEEE. Trimming shortened V by 0 bases and J by 7 bases, and 17 bases separated the two germline ends. The CDR3 totals 16 residues. The CDR3: CASSLDFLGDFNEQFF. CDR3 bases: TGTGCCAGCAGCTTGGATTTTCTAGGGGATTTTAATGAGCAGTTCTTC.

The J gene is TRBJ1-3, the V gene TRBV7-9, with 7 bases identical to TRBD1. The CDR3 covers 16 residues. J gave up 0 bases and V 2 bases, and 4 bases lay outside the gene matches. Germline V gene sequence: CDR1 SEHNR, CDR2 FQNEAQ (reference sequence). The CDR3 protein is CASSLRDSDSGNTIYF. Here the CDR3 DNA reads TGTGCCAGCAGCTTAAGGGACAGCGACTCTGGAAACACCATATATTTT.

This clone was recorded only once. V and J are TRBV10-3 and TRBJ2-5; 7 bases are a match to TRBD1. The CDR3 length is 16 residues. V shed 0 bases and J 0 bases; nucleotides not matched to a gene: 4. Germline V gene data show CDR1 as ENHRY and CDR2 as SYGVKD. The chain's CDR3 is CAISESPQGYQETQYF. The CDR3 DNA follows: TGTGCCATCAGTGAGTCGCCACAGGGGTACCAAGAGACCCAGTACTTC.

This clone has only one observation. The chain employs TRBV5-1 and TRBJ2-7; 10 bases map to TRBD2. Trimming cost V 4 bases and J 4 bases; bases outside gene matches: 8. CDR1 is SGHRS and CDR2 is YFSETQ in the germline V gene. CDR3 length: 15 residues. This chain's CDR3 is CASSHRTSGGYEQYF. The CDR3 region has the DNA TGCGCCAGCAGCCACCGGACTAGCGGTGGTTACGAGCAGTACTTC.

This chain joins TRBV13 and TRBJ1-4; 7 nucleotides align to TRBD1. In germline, CDR1 is PRHDT, CDR2 FYEKMQ (reference sequence). CDR3 length: 14 amino acids. The junction had 2 bases not matched to a gene; V was cut back by 0 bases and J by 7 bases. CDR3 nucleotides: TGTGCCAGCAGCTTAGGGGACAGGACTGAAAAACTGTTTTTT. Translation: CASSLGDRTEKLFF.

There are many counts of this clone. The chain has TRBV30 and TRBJ1-3, with a tentative D call TRBD1 (5 bases). Germline CDR1 and CDR2: GTSNPN and SVGIG (reference sequence). CDR3 length: 15 residues. The ends were cut back, 1 base at V and 3 bases at J, with 13 bases in the middle. CDR3: CAWSEMDIRGNTIYF. In DNA, the CDR3 is TGTGCCTGGAGTGAAATGGACATCCGTGGAAACACCATATATTTT.

The chain recombines TRBV6-5 with TRBJ2-3, with a tentative D call TRBD1 (6 bases). With 5 bases removed from V and 1 base from J, the gap between germline ends came to 10 bases. Germline-derived CDR1 and CDR2 are MNHEY and SVGAGI. This CDR3 region has 14 residues. The CDR3 loop reads CASSLRTGTDTQYF. Here the CDR3 DNA reads TGTGCCAGCAGTCTCCGGACAGGCACAGATACGCAGTATTTT.

The chain combines TRBV9 with TRBJ2-7, with a possible D match to TRBD2 (6 bases). This CDR3 contains 16 residues. CDR1 is SGDLS, CDR2 YYNGEE, per germline. V lost 0 bases and J lost 3, with 16 bases in between. CDR3 loop: CASSVEGRGKFYEQYF. The CDR3 coding sequence is TGTGCCAGCAGCGTAGAAGGCCGGGGGAAGTTCTACGAGCAGTACTTC.

The V gene is TRBV7-2, the J gene TRBJ2-7; 7 nucleotides align to TRBD2. J gave up 2 bases and V 4 bases, and 8 bases lay outside the gene matches. Germline values: CDR1 SGHTA, CDR2 FQGNSA. The CDR3 runs to 15 residues. CDR3 region: CASSSSLASTYEQYF. As DNA, the CDR3 is TGTGCCAGCAGCTCGTCACTAGCGAGCACCTACGAGCAGTACTTC.

This clone was seen more than once but under ten times. The sample holds other DNA sequences that translate to the same CDR3. This rearrangement joins TRBV5-1 to TRBJ2-5, with no clear D. The germline V gene has CDR1 SGHRS and CDR2 YFSETQ. Trimming pared 2 bases from V and 1 base from J, leaving 3 bases between. The CDR3 is made up of 12 amino acids. CDR3 amino acids: CASSFGQETQYF. CDR3 bases: TGCGCCAGCAGCTTCGGCCAAGAGACCCAGTACTTC.

This clone was counted many times. Distinct nucleotide sequences in the sample also encode this CDR3. The chain recombines TRBV28 with TRBJ2-1; 9 positions agree with TRBD2. CDR3 length: 16 amino acids. Trimming took 4 bases from V and 8 from J; bases not matched to a gene: 12. CDR1 is MDHEN and CDR2 is SYDVKM in the germline V gene. The CDR3 region has the DNA TGTGCCAGCAGTTCCCCGACCGGGACTAGCTGGTATGAGCAGTTCTTC. This encodes CASSSPTGTSWYEQFF.

CDR3 protein: CASSLSGGSLTDTQYF. The CDR3 nucleotides read TGCGCCAGCAGCTTGTCGGGCGGGAGTCTTACAGATACGCAGTATTTT. V is TRBV5-1 and J is TRBJ2-3; 7 bases map to TRBD2. The CDR3 covers 16 residues. Germline V gives CDR1 SGHRS, CDR2 YFSETQ. V trimming: 1 base; J trimming: 3 bases; junction bases outside the gene matches: 8.

This chain uses TRBV19 with TRBJ1-2, with D perhaps matching TRBD1 (6 bases). The CDR3 loop spans 13 amino acids. Per the germline V gene, CDR1 is LNHDA and CDR2 is SQIVND (reference sequence). V shed 3 bases and J shed 6 bases, with 11 bases lying between them. CDR3 nucleotides: TGTGCCAGTAGTATGATACAGGGAAATGGCTACACCTTC. Amino acid sequence: CASSMIQGNGYTF.

This clone was observed many times. The chain couples TRBV29-1 to TRBJ2-3; D call uncertain. V gave up 1 base and J gave up 0 bases, with 17 bases separating them. The CDR3 loop spans 17 amino acids. Germline V gives CDR1 SQVTM, CDR2 ANQGSEA. The CDR3 reads CSVEANPSGVSTDTQYF. CDR3 nucleotides: TGCAGCGTTGAAGCTAACCCCAGTGGGGTTAGCACAGATACGCAGTATTTT.

The rearrangement joins TRBV5-1 to TRBJ2-3; weak D call: TRBD2 (5 bases). CDR3 length: 16 amino acids. Looked up from germline, CDR1 is SGHRS and CDR2 is YFSETQ. Trimming pared 0 bases from V and 1 base from J, leaving 12 bases between. The CDR3 sequence: CASSLGGGFGTDTQYF. The CDR3 DNA sequence: TGCGCCAGCAGCTTGGGAGGCGGGTTCGGCACAGATACGCAGTATTTT. Supplemented by reference TRBV5-1 and TRBJ2-3, the full variable domain reads KAGVTQTPRYLIKTRGQQVTLSCSPISGHRSVSWYQQTPGQGLQFLFEYFSETQRNKGNFPGRFSGRQFSNSRSEMNVSTLELGDSALYLCASSLGGGFGTDTQYFGPGTRLTVL.

This chain connects TRBV5-1 to TRBJ2-1; 7 bases map to TRBD2. Trimming removed 0 bases from V and 3 bases from J; junction bases left unmatched: 3. Germline V gives CDR1 SGHRS, CDR2 YFSETQ. The CDR3 spans 15 residues. CDR3 sequence (DNA): TGCGCCAGCAGCTTGGGAACTAGCGACTACAATGAGCAGTTCTTC. Amino acids: CASSLGTSDYNEQFF.

V usage is TRBV4-2 and J usage is TRBJ2-3, with 11 bases that match TRBD2. Germline CDR1 is LGHNA and CDR2 is YNFKEQ. The J segment lost 2 bases and the V segment lost 1 base, leaving 11 bases of the junction unmatched. This CDR3 contains 19 residues. This chain's CDR3 is CASSQALGSGRVDTDTQYF. In DNA, the CDR3 is TGTGCCAGCAGCCAAGCCCTGGGTAGCGGGAGGGTAGACACAGATACGCAGTATTTT.

About this clone: The same CDR3 arises from other DNA sequences in this sample as well. The J gene is TRBJ2-7, the V gene TRBV7-2, with D perhaps given as TRBD1 or TRBD2 (5 bases each). V lost 3 bases, J lost 3 bases, and 12 bases lay in between. The germline gives CDR1 SGHTA, CDR2 FQGNSA. The CDR3 length is 14 residues. The CDR3 loop reads CASSFGRGDYEQYF. The CDR3 nucleotides read TGTGCCAGCAGCTTTGGGAGAGGGGACTACGAGCAGTACTTC.

The J gene is TRBJ1-1, the V gene TRBV29-1, with 7 bases aligning to TRBD1. Per germline, CDR1 SQVTM and CDR2 ANQGSEA. The trim removed 3 bases at V and 2 bases at J, leaving 6 bases unmatched. The CDR3 sequence is 14 residues long. The CDR3, as DNA: TGCAGCGTTGACGGGACAGCTATAAACACTGAAGCTTTCTTT. Amino acid sequence: CSVDGTAINTEAFF.

The CDR3 is CASSYKGTGGYTF. The CDR3 region has the DNA TGTGCCAGCAGTTACAAGGGAACGGGTGGCTACACCTTC. The chain joins TRBV6-6 to TRBJ1-2; no clear D gene. CDR3 length: 13 amino acids. The V end lost 2 bases, the J end lost 7 bases, and 11 bases lay between the germline ends. Germline CDR1 is MNHNY and CDR2 is SVGAGI (reference sequence).

This chain uses TRBV6-1 with TRBJ2-7; 7 bases match TRBD2. The germline gives CDR1 MNHNS, CDR2 SASEGT. The CDR3 runs 13 residues. Germline trimming cut 10 bases from V and 2 bases from J; bases unmatched to any gene: 8. The CDR3 spells CATFPGGPYEQYF. The CDR3 DNA is TGTGCCACCTTTCCGGGAGGACCCTACGAGCAGTACTTC.

This clone has more than one count but fewer than ten. The chain couples TRBV5-6 to TRBJ2-7; 7 nucleotides line up with TRBD2. CDR3 length: 14 amino acids. Trimming removed 1 base from V and 4 bases from J; junction bases left unmatched: 5. The germline CDR1 and CDR2 sequences are SGHDT and YYEEEE. Here the CDR3 DNA reads TGTGCCAGCAGCTTGAGAGGGAGGGAGTACGAGCAGTACTTC. It yields the protein CASSLRGREYEQYF.

The rearrangement joins TRBV18 to TRBJ1-2; tentative D call: TRBD1 (5 bases). The CDR3 consists of 16 residues. Germline CDR1 KGHSH, CDR2 LQKENI. V shed 0 bases and J shed 4 bases, with 15 bases lying between them. The CDR3 loop reads CASSPPQGGSGYGYTF. The CDR3 DNA reads TGTGCCAGCTCACCACCCCAGGGTGGTAGTGGCTATGGCTACACCTTC.

The table lists this clone with many counts. This chain links TRBV5-1 with TRBJ1-5, with 12 positions matching TRBD1. J lost 5 bases, V lost 4 bases, and 7 bases had no gene match. This CDR3 has 16 amino acids. CDR1 and CDR2 from the germline V gene are SGHRS and YFSETQ. As DNA, the CDR3 is TGCGCCAGCAGCCCGGGACAGGGGGCGCAGGATCAGCCCCAGCATTTT. Protein sequence: CASSPGQGAQDQPQHF.

Of note for this clone: This sample includes further DNA sequences coding for the same CDR3. The chain employs TRBV18 and TRBJ1-1; D is perhaps TRBD1 (5 bases). CDR3 length: 13 residues. Germline lookup yields CDR1 KGHSH and CDR2 LQKENI. The germline V and J ends were trimmed by 3 bases and 1 base, with 6 bases remaining between them. The CDR3 loop reads CASSPRENTEAFF. The CDR3 nucleotides are TGTGCCAGCTCACCCAGGGAGAACACTGAAGCTTTCTTT.

This chain connects TRBV5-1 to TRBJ1-1, with no clear D. CDR1 is SGHRS and CDR2 is YFSETQ in the germline V gene. The CDR3 runs 14 residues. V lost 5 bases to trimming and J lost 5 bases, with 16 bases between them. CDR3 region: CASRDEFKITEAFF. CDR3 DNA sequence: TGCGCCAGCAGGGACGAGTTTAAAATAACTGAAGCTTTCTTT.

The V and J genes are TRBV6-1 and TRBJ2-7, with D unclear. The CDR3 sequence is 11 residues long. Looked up from germline, CDR1 is MNHNS and CDR2 is SASEGT. Deletions cut 8 bases from V and 7 bases from J, with 12 bases between. The CDR3 DNA reads TGTGCCAGCTTACAATATGGGGAGCAGTACTTC. Its protein product is CASLQYGEQYF.

The J gene is TRBJ1-3, the V gene TRBV6-5; no clear D gene. Germline V CDR1 and CDR2: MNHEY, SVGAGI. V lost 5 bases to trimming and J lost 1 base, with 12 bases between them. The length of the CDR3 is 15 residues. The chain's CDR3 is CASSPISGSGNTIYF. The CDR3 region has the DNA TGTGCCAGCAGTCCTATCTCAGGATCTGGAAACACCATATATTTT.

The chain links TRBV14 to TRBJ2-3; TRBD2 might be the D (5 bases). From germline, CDR1 is SGHDN and CDR2 FVKESK. The CDR3 loop spans 14 amino acids. Trimming pared 0 bases from V and 8 bases from J, leaving 12 bases between. The CDR3 loop is CASSQDWEWGTQYF. The DNA of the CDR3 is TGTGCCAGCAGCCAAGATTGGGAGTGGGGTACGCAGTATTTT.

The chain carries TRBV2 and TRBJ1-5; 8 positions match TRBD1. Germline CDR1 reads SNHLY; CDR2 reads FYNNEI. V trimming: 10 bases; J trimming: 6 bases; junction bases outside the gene matches: 11. This CDR3 is 14 amino acids long. CDR3: CATSGTGTSQPQHF. Here the CDR3 DNA reads TGTGCCACTTCCGGGACAGGAACAAGTCAGCCCCAGCATTTT.